The clone carrying this T cell receptor beta chain was counted ten times or more. Its target is unknown. This entry is derived from a study of T-cell reconstitution after alpha-beta-depleted transplantation in children. Findings of the study overall: Several patients had high TCRbeta diversity at day 60; it came from surviving recipient T cells and thymic progenitors. Newly made T cells mostly supplied T-cell counts and diversity one year after transplant. Two months or so post-transplant, alpha-beta T cells reportedly derived from several hundred expanded graft clones.

Library preparation (for TCRbeta) was performed with unique molecular identifiers. TCRdb re-called the PCR reads through MiXCR, storing one row per CDR3 protein. The data contain about 980,000 distinct CDR3 sequences, about 29% of them singletons. The CDR3 length is 15 residues. V shed 1 base and J shed 0 bases, with 9 bases lying between them. Germline V lookup: CDR1 SGHRS, CDR2 YFSETQ. This specimen was PBMCs, mostly from graft donor cells, taken 360 days after TCRalphabeta/CD19-depleted stem cell transplant. The clonotype originates from a boy younger than two who had a stem cell transplant for SCID, so the T cells may come from the graft donor. V is TRBV5-1 and J is TRBJ2-3; D remains unclear. The CDR3 coding sequence is TGCGCCAGCAGCTTGACCGATCGGAGCACAGATACGCAGTATTTT. It encodes CASSLTDRSTDTQYF. Based on the CDR3 plus reference TRBV5-1 and TRBJ2-3, the full variable domain is KAGVTQTPRYLIKTRGQQVTLSCSPISGHRSVSWYQQTPGQGLQFLFEYFSETQRNKGNFPGRFSGRQFSNSRSEMNVSTLELGDSALYLCASSLTDRSTDTQYFGPGTRLTVL.